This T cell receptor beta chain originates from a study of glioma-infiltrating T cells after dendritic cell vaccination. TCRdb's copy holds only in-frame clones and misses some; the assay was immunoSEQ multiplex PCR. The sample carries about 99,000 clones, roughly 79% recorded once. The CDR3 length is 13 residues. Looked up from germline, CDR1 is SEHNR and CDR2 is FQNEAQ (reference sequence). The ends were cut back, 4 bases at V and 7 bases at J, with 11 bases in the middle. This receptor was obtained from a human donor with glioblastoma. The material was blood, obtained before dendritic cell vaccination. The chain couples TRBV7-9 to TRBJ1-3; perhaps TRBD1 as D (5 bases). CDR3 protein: CASSWQGRNTIYF. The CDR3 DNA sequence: TGTGCCAGCAGCTGGCAGGGCCGGAACACCATATATTTT.